Below are 16 T cell receptor beta chains sequenced from a single sample in a study of low-dose radiotherapy and immunotherapy resistance in tumors. Noted time point: after trial treatment. The treatment here: LDRT plus nivolumab, ipilimumab, low-dose cyclophosphamide and aspirin (RACIN trial). TRAV- and TRBV-specific primers, spanning alpha and beta chains, primed first-strand cDNA. TCRs were put through roughly 19 PCR cycles of amplification with Phusion. A constant-region primer and the V-primer adapter served as the primer pair. MiXCR, run by TCRdb on the reads, gives a single entry per CDR3 protein. Of 95,000 to 100,000 distinct CDR3 sequences listed, less than 25% were seen once; the top ten hold about 4%. The sequencing used PBMCs, collected after low-dose radiotherapy plus immunotherapy. These receptors all come from a male donor with prostate cancer.

At least ten counts were recorded for this clonotype. This chain uses TRBV7-2 with TRBJ1-5, with 7 bases aligning to TRBD1. Germline V lookup: CDR1 SGHTA, CDR2 FQGNSA. Unmatched junction bases numbered 5, after V lost 4 bases and J lost 2 bases. The CDR3 has 15 amino acids. The CDR3 is CASSSSDRGNQPQHF. In nucleotides, the CDR3 is TGTGCCAGCAGCTCGTCCGACAGGGGCAATCAGCCCCAGCATTTT.

This clonotype was seen at least ten times. The chain employs TRBV5-1 and TRBJ2-1, with 8 bases that match TRBD1. Germline V gene lookup returns CDR1 SGHRS and CDR2 YFSETQ. After removal of 4 bases from V and 8 bases from J, the junction contained 2 bases not matched to a gene. This CDR3 has 12 residues. CDR3 region: CASSQGAYEQFF. The CDR3 nucleotides are TGCGCCAGCAGCCAGGGGGCATATGAGCAGTTCTTC.

This clonotype was seen at least ten times. CDR3 residues: CASTPGQGPYEQYF. Written as DNA, the CDR3 is TGTGCCAGCACTCCGGGACAGGGGCCCTACGAGCAGTACTTC. The V and J genes are TRBV7-2 and TRBJ2-7, with 10 nucleotides matching TRBD1. The CDR3 totals 14 residues. Unmatched junction bases numbered 5, after V lost 7 bases and J lost 2 bases. The germline gives CDR1 SGHTA, CDR2 FQGNSA.

This clonotype was seen repeatedly, ten times or more. J is TRBJ2-1 and V is TRBV5-4; D is possibly TRBD2 (5 bases). Germline lookup yields CDR1 SGHNT and CDR2 YYREEE (reference sequence). Trimming removed 4 bases at V and 4 bases at J, with 12 bases between. The CDR3 loop spans 14 amino acids. CDR3 nucleotides: TGTGCCAGCAGCGAGGGTGGCGGGTACAATGAGCAGTTCTTC. Residues: CASSEGGGYNEQFF.

In its sample, this clonotype was seen many times. V is TRBV3-1 and J is TRBJ1-1, with a possible D match to TRBD1 (5 bases). This CDR3 has 12 residues. V lost 2 bases, J lost 8 bases, and 9 bases lay in between. Germline-derived CDR1 and CDR2 are LGHDT and YNNKEL (reference sequence). CDR3 in amino acids: CASSQPDREAFF. CDR3 coding DNA: TGTGCCAGCAGCCAACCAGACAGAGAAGCTTTCTTT.

This clonotype was seen at least ten times. The chain recombines TRBV9 with TRBJ2-7; 9 bases line up with TRBD2. Germline-derived CDR1 and CDR2 are SGDLS and YYNGEE. The length of the CDR3 is 15 residues. V was clipped by 0 bases and J by 2 bases; unmatched bases: 3. CDR3 protein: CASSVGSGGPYEQYF. CDR3 coding DNA: TGTGCCAGCAGCGTAGGGAGCGGGGGGCCCTACGAGCAGTACTTC.

This clonotype showed up many times. The J gene is TRBJ1-5, the V gene TRBV12-3 or TRBV12-4; the match to TRBD1 covers 9 bases. The CDR3 has 21 residues. Germline trimming cut 2 bases from V and 1 base from J; bases unmatched to any gene: 18. The CDR3 region is CASSLSRVPGTGWSSNQPQHF. CDR3 DNA: TGTGCCAGCAGTTTAAGTAGGGTCCCAGGGACAGGGTGGTCGAGCAATCAGCCCCAGCATTTT.

This clonotype was counted ten times or more. This chain links TRBV5-1 with TRBJ1-1; D possibly corresponds to TRBD1 (6 bases). The CDR3 has 14 residues. V lost 4 bases, J lost 7 bases, and 17 bases lay in between. CDR1 is SGHRS and CDR2 is YFSETQ in the germline V gene. The CDR3 loop is CASSADRARIEAFF. The CDR3, as DNA: TGCGCCAGCAGCGCGGACAGAGCGCGAATTGAAGCTTTCTTT. Full variable domain (missing parts from reference TRBV5-1 and TRBJ1-1): KAGVTQTPRYLIKTRGQQVTLSCSPISGHRSVSWYQQTPGQGLQFLFEYFSETQRNKGNFPGRFSGRQFSNSRSEMNVSTLELGDSALYLCASSADRARIEAFFGQGTRLTVV.

In this sample, this clonotype turned up many times. The V call is TRBV5-6, the J call TRBJ2-3; D remains ambiguous. The CDR3 covers 16 residues. The V end was cut by 3 bases, the J end by 4 bases, with 18 bases between. In germline, CDR1 is SGHDT, CDR2 YYEEEE. Here the CDR3 reads CASSSPGFGLPDTQYF. The DNA of the CDR3 is TGTGCCAGCAGCTCCCCCGGCTTTGGGCTCCCAGATACGCAGTATTTT. Full variable domain (outside the CDR3, taken from reference TRBV5-6 and TRBJ2-3): DAGVTQSPTHLIKTRGQQVTLRCSPKSGHDTVSWYQQALGQGPQFIFQYYEEEERQRGNFPDRFSGHQFPNYSSELNVNALLLGDSALYLCASSSPGFGLPDTQYFGPGTRLTVL.

The V gene is TRBV15, the J gene TRBJ1-1; D is perhaps TRBD1 (6 bases). Germline V lookup: CDR1 LNHNV, CDR2 YYDKDF (reference sequence). Trimming removed 0 bases from V and 8 bases from J, with 7 bases in between. The CDR3 is made up of 12 amino acids. CDR3 in amino acids: CATSRDQGEAFF. The DNA of the CDR3 is TGTGCCACCAGCAGAGATCAGGGGGAAGCTTTCTTT.

J is TRBJ1-5 and V is TRBV19; tentatively, D is TRBD1 (5 bases). V was pared by 6 bases and J by 0 bases, with 15 bases between. This CDR3 has 16 amino acids. Looked up from germline, CDR1 is LNHDA and CDR2 is SQIVND (reference sequence). DNA of the CDR3: TGTGCCAGTAGGCCCCGACGGGACGATAGCAATCAGCCCCAGCATTTT. It is translated as CASRPRRDDSNQPQHF.

Ten or more counts support this clonotype. This chain connects TRBV20-1 to TRBJ2-7, with 10 bases fitting TRBD2. The CDR3 has 15 residues. J lost 2 bases, V lost 1 base, and 5 bases had no gene match. In germline, CDR1 is DFQATT, CDR2 SNEGSKA (reference sequence). The chain's CDR3 is CSARGTSGDPYEQYF. CDR3 nucleotides: TGCAGTGCTAGAGGGACTAGCGGAGACCCCTACGAGCAGTACTTC.

This clonotype has a count of ten or more. The chain employs TRBV30 and TRBJ1-5; 7 bases are shared with TRBD1. CDR3 length: 15 residues. Per the germline V gene, CDR1 is GTSNPN and CDR2 is SVGIG (reference sequence). V lost 1 base to trimming and J lost 6 bases; unmatched junction nucleotides: 9. Here the CDR3 reads CAWSARQGSRQPQHF. DNA for the CDR3: TGTGCCTGGAGTGCCCGACAGGGTAGTCGTCAGCCCCAGCATTTT. Variable domain in full (rest from reference TRBV30 and TRBJ1-5): SQTIHQWPATLVQPVGSPLSLECTVEGTSNPNLYWYRQAAGRGLQLLFYSVGIGQISSEVPQNLSASRPQDRQFILSSKKLLLSDSGFYLCAWSARQGSRQPQHFGDGTRLSIL.

The chain carries TRBV5-1 and TRBJ2-1; D is possibly TRBD1 (6 bases). With 4 bases removed from V and 8 bases from J, the gap between germline ends came to 10 bases. The CDR3 is 12 amino acids. Germline CDR1 and CDR2: SGHRS and YFSETQ. CDR3 in amino acids: CASSNSGDEQFF. As DNA, the CDR3 is TGCGCCAGCAGCAATTCAGGGGATGAGCAGTTCTTC.

This clonotype was counted once. Because the CDR3's place on the DNA is in doubt, the DNA is left out and the CDR3 is given as listed by TCRdb. The chain recombines TRBV7-6 with TRBJ1-6; the table's D call of TRBD1 was not tested on the DNA. Per the germline V gene, CDR1 is SGHVS and CDR2 is FNYEAQ. The CDR3 contains 23 residues when both ends are counted. Here the CDR3 reads CASSTQGLHGYTFGTGTNSPLHF.

The gene calls are TRBV7-9 and TRBJ2-2; D unresolved. CDR1 is SEHNR and CDR2 is FQNEAQ in the germline V gene (reference sequence). The CDR3 has 14 amino acids. V lost 2 bases and J 6 bases, leaving 10 bases between the germline ends. The CDR3 coding sequence is TGTGCCAGCAGCTTAAGAAGGGATGCCGGGGAGCTGTTTTTT. Its translation: CASSLRRDAGELFF. Combining the CDR3 with reference TRBV7-9 and TRBJ2-2 gives the whole variable domain DTGVSQNPRHKITKRGQNVTFRCDPISEHNRLYWYRQTLGQGPEFLTYFQNEAQLEKSRLLSDRFSAERPKGSFSTLEIQRTEQGDSAMYLCASSLRRDAGELFFGEGSRLTVL.